The clone carrying this T cell receptor (beta chain) was counted a few times. Seattle's enrolled individuals joined amid active infection and were then monitored longitudinally. This specimen belongs to a study of blood T cell repertoires in COVID-19. About the study: COVID-19 samples, acute and convalescent, were from the United States, Italy and Spain. PBMCs, B-cell-depleted T cells, or T cells were the source of the cDNA or gDNA that made up the material.

From germline, CDR1 is SNHLY and CDR2 FYNNEI. Trimming shortened V by 9 bases and J by 4 bases, and 15 bases separated the two germline ends. This CDR3 has 13 amino acids. Under the authors' procedure: Estimation of nucleated cell counts was performed using reference gene primer amplification. Data came from immunoSEQ multiplex PCR; TCRdb stores just in-frame clones and leaves some out. V, J and clone size are taken as reported in that table, and D and trimming were inferred from the DNA itself. In the table there are some 400,000 clones, about 87% of which are singletons. This sequence originates from an older woman with COVID-19, enrolled during active disease. The J gene is TRBJ2-5, the V gene TRBV2; possible D gene TRBD1, 6 bases. The sequencing input was peripheral blood. CDR3: CARRVQGGETQYF. DNA of the CDR3: TGTGCCAGGAGGGTACAGGGCGGAGAGACCCAGTACTTC.